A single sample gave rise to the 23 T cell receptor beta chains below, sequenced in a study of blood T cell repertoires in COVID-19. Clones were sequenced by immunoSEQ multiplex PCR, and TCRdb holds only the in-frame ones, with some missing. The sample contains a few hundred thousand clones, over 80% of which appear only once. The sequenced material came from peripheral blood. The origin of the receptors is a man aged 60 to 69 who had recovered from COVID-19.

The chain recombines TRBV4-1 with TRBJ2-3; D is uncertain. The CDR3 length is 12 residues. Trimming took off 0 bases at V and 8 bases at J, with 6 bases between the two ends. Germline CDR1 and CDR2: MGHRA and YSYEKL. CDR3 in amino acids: CASSQDLGTQYF. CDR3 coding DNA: TGCGCCAGCAGCCAAGATCTCGGTACGCAGTATTTT.

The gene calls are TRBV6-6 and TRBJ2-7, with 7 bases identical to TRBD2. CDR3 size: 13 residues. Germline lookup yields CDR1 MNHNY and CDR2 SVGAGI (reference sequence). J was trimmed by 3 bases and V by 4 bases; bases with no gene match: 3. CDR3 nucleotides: TGTGCCAGCAGTTTGTCGGGAGGCTACGAGCAGTACTTC. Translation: CASSLSGGYEQYF.

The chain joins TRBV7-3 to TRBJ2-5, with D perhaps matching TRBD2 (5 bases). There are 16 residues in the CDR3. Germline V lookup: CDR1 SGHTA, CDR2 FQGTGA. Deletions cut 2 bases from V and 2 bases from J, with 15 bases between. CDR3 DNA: TGTGCCAGCAGCTTATCGCATAACCGGGGTCAAGAGACCCAGTACTTC. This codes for CASSLSHNRGQETQYF.

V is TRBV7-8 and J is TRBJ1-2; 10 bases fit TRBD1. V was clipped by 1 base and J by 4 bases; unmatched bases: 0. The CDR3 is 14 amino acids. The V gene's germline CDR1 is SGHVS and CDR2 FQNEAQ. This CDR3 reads CASSLGDRGYGYTF. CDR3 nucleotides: TGTGCCAGCAGCTTAGGGGACAGGGGCTATGGCTACACCTTC.

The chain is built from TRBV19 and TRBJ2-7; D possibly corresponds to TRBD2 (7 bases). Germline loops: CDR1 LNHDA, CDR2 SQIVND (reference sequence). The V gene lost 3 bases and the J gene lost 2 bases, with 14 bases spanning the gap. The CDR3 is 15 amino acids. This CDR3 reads CASSIIGGAPYEQYF. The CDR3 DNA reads TGTGCCAGTAGTATTATAGGGGGGGCCCCCTACGAGCAGTACTTC.

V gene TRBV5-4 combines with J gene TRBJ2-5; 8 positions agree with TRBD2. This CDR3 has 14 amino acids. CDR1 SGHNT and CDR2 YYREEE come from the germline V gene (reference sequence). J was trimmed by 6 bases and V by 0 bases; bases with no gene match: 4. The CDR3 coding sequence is TGTGCCAGCAGCTTGGGTAGCGGGAAGAAGACCCAGTACTTC. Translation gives CASSLGSGKKTQYF. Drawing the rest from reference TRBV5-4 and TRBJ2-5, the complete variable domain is ETGVTQSPTHLIKTRGQQVTLRCSSQSGHNTVSWYQQALGQGPQFIFQYYREEENGRGNFPPRFSGLQFPNYSSELNVNALELDDSALYLCASSLGSGKKTQYFGPGTRLLVL.

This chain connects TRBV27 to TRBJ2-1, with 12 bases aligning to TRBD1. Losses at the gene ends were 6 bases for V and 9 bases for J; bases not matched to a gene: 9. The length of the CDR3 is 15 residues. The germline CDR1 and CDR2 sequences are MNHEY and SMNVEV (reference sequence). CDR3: CASRTTGTGGREQFF. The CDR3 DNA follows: TGTGCCAGCAGGACAACCGGGACAGGGGGCCGTGAGCAGTTCTTC.

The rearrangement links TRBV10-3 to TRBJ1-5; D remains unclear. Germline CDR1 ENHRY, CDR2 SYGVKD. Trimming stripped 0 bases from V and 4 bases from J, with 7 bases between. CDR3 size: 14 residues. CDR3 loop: CAISESAGNQPQHF. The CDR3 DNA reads TGTGCCATCAGTGAGTCTGCGGGGAATCAGCCCCAGCATTTT.

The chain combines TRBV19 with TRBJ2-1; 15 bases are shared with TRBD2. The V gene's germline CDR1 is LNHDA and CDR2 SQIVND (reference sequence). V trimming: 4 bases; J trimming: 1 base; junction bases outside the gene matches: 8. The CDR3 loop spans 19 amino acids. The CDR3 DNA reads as TGTGCCAGTAGTAAAACGGGACTAGCGGGAGGTTGGTCCTACAATGAGCAGTTCTTC. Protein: CASSKTGLAGGWSYNEQFF.

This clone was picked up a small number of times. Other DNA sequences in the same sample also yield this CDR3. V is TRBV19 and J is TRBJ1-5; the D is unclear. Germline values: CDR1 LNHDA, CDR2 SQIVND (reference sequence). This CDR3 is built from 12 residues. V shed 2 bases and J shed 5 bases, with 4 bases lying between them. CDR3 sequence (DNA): TGTGCCAGTAGTATAAGAGATCAGCCCCAGCATTTT. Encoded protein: CASSIRDQPQHF.

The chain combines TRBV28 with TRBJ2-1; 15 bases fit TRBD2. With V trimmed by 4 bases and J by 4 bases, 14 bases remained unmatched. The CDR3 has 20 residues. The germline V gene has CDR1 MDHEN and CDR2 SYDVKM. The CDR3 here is CASSSRPPGLAGGRYNEQFF. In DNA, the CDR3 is TGTGCCAGCAGTTCACGCCCTCCCGGACTAGCGGGGGGGCGGTACAATGAGCAGTTCTTC. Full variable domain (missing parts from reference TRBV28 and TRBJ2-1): DVKVTQSSRYLVKRTGEKVFLECVQDMDHENMFWYRQDPGLGLRLIYFSYDVKMKEKGDIPEGYSVSREKKERFSLILESASTNQTSMYLCASSSRPPGLAGGRYNEQFFGPGTRLTVL.

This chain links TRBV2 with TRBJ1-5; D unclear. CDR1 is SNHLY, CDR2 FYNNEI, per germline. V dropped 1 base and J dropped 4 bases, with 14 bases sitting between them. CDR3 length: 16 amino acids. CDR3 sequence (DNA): TGTGCCAGCAGTGAAGACCTAGGTGAGGGTAATCAGCCCCAGCATTTT. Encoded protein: CASSEDLGEGNQPQHF.

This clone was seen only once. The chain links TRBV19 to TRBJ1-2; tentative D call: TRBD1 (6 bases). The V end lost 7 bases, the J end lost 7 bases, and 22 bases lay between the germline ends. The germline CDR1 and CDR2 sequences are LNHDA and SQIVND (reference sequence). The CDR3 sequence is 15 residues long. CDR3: CASIPVGGRKSGYTF. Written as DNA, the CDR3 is TGTGCCAGTATCCCCGTCGGGGGGCGTAAGTCTGGCTACACCTTC.

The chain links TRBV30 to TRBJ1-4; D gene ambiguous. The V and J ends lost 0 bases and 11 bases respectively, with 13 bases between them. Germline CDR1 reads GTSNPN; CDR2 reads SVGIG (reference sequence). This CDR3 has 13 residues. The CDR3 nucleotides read TGTGCCTGGAGTGTCCCCGGGTTTGATAAACTGTTTTTT. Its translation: CAWSVPGFDKLFF. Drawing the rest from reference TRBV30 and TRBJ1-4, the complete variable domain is SQTIHQWPATLVQPVGSPLSLECTVEGTSNPNLYWYRQAAGRGLQLLFYSVGIGQISSEVPQNLSASRPQDRQFILSSKKLLLSDSGFYLCAWSVPGFDKLFFGSGTQLSVL.

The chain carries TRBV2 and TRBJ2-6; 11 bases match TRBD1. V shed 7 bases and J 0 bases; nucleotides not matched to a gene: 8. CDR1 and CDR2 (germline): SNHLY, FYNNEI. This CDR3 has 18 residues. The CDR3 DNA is TGTGCCAGCACCCCTGGGGGGACAGGGGGCTCTGGGGCCAACGTCCTGACTTTC. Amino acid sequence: CASTPGGTGGSGANVLTF.

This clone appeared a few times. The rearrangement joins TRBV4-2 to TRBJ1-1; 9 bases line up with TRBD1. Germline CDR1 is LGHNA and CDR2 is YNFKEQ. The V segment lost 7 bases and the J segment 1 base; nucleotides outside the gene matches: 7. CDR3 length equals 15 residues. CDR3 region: CASTNLDRGNTEAFF. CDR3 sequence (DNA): TGTGCCAGCACCAACTTGGACAGGGGGAACACTGAAGCTTTCTTT.

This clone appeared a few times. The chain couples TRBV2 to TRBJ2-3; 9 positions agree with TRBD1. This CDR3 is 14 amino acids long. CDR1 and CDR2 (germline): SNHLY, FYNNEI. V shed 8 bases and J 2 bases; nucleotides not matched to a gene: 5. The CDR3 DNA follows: TGTGCCAGCTCGACAGGGGGGAACACAGATACGCAGTATTTT. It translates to CASSTGGNTDTQYF.

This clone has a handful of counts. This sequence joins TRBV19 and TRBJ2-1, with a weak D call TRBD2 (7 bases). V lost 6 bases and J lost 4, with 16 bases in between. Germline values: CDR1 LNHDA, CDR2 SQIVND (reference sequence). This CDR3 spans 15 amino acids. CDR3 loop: CASSPRGGIYNEQFF. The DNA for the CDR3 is TGTGCCAGTAGCCCAAGGGGGGGAATATACAATGAGCAGTTCTTC.

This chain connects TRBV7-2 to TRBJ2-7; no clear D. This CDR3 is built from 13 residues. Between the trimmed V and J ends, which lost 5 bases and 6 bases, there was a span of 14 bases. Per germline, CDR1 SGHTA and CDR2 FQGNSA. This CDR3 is CASSPPKRFEQYF. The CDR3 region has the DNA TGTGCCAGCAGCCCCCCTAAGAGATTCGAGCAGTACTTC.

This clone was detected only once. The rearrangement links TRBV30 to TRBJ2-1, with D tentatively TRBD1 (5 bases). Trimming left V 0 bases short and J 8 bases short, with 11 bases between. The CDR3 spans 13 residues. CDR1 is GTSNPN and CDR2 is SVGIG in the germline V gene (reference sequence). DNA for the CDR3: TGTGCCTGGAGTGTAGCAGGGCTTTATGAGCAGTTCTTC. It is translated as CAWSVAGLYEQFF.

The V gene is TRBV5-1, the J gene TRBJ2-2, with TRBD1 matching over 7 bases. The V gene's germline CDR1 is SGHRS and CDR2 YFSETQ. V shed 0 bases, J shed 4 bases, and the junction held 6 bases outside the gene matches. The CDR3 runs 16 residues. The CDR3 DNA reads TGCGCCAGCAGCTTGGGACAGGGAAGAAGCACCGGGGAGCTGTTTTTT. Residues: CASSLGQGRSTGELFF.

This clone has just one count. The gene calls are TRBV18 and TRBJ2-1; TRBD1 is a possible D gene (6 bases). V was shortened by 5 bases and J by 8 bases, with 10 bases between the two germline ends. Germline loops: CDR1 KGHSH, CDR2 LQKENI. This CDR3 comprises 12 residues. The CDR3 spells CASSNRVDEQFF. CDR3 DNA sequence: TGTGCCAGCTCAAACAGGGTCGATGAGCAGTTCTTC.

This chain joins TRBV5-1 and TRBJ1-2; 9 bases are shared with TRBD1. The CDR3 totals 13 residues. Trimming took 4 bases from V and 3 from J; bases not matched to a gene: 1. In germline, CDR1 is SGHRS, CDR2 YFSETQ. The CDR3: CASSRTGDYGYTF. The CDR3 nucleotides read TGCGCCAGCAGCAGGACAGGGGACTATGGCTACACCTTC.